The T cell receptor (beta chain) under discussion was sequenced for a study of blood T cell repertoires in COVID-19. Sequenced by immunoSEQ multiplex PCR; TCRdb stores in-frame clones only, minus some. The table includes hundreds of thousands of clones, 85% detected once. The CDR3 loop spans 15 amino acids. Germline values: CDR1 SGDLS, CDR2 YYNGEE. Between the trimmed V and J ends, which lost 4 bases and 9 bases, there was a span of 20 bases. This receptor was taken from a man in his fifties or sixties with active or convalescent COVID-19. This chain connects TRBV9 to TRBJ2-1; D is possibly TRBD2 (6 bases). The specimen was peripheral blood. The CDR3 loop reads CASSPRLVSTGEQFF. In DNA form, the CDR3 reads TGTGCCAGCAGCCCGAGACTAGTATCAACAGGTGAGCAGTTCTTC.